This T cell receptor (beta chain) was profiled in a study of T cells in Graves' hyperthyroidism and ophthalmopathy. General study findings and limits: Appearing also in blood were most of the thyroid clonotypes expanded above 0.001.

Researchers amplified the TCR beta CDR3 regions from RNA transcripts. When the TCR CDR3 underwent first-round RT-PCR, the HTBI primer set was used. TCRdb independently ran MiXCR on the multiplex PCR reads; one entry per CDR3 protein. In the table there are 550,000 to 800,000 distinct CDR3 sequences, roughly 17% of which are singletons. This CDR3 is 14 amino acids long. Germline V gene data show CDR1 as SQVTM and CDR2 as ANQGSEA. The V end lost 5 bases, the J end lost 7 bases, and 18 bases lay between the germline ends. Exclusion criteria comprised uncontrolled infection, other autoimmune disease, pregnancy or lactation. Diagnoses rested on clinical symptoms, serum thyroxine and TRAb, thyroid ultrasound and orbital computed tomography. PBMCs stemmed from less than 13 ml fresh peripheral blood. At least ten counts were recorded for this clonotype. Antigen specificity is unknown.

The source of this sequence is a man aged 45-65 years with Graves' hyperthyroidism. The sequenced sample consisted of blood. V usage is TRBV29-1 and J usage is TRBJ2-1, with D tentatively TRBD2 (6 bases). The DNA of the CDR3 is TGCAGCGTTATAGCTCGGGAGCTGAAAAATGAGCAGTTCTTC. It specifies CSVIARELKNEQFF.